What follows are 4 T cell receptor beta chains derived from one specimen sequenced in a study of shared clonotypes between healthy human individuals. Some clones are missing from TCRdb's copy, which holds only in-frame ones; the method was immunoSEQ multiplex PCR. In the table there are millions of clones, approximately 90% of which are singletons. Sequences were obtained from naive CD4+ T cells sorted from blood. Subset in this sample: CD45RA+ positively selected. The receptors stem from a young man in good health.

This chain uses TRBV7-9 with TRBJ1-4; D gene unclear. CDR3 length: 15 residues. The V gene lost 5 bases and the J gene lost 6 bases, with 16 bases spanning the gap. Looked up from germline, CDR1 is SEHNR and CDR2 is FQNEAQ (reference sequence). The CDR3, as DNA: TGTGCCAGCAGCCCCACGGACGGACCCCATGAAAAACTGTTTTTT. It yields the protein CASSPTDGPHEKLFF.

The chain carries TRBV11-2 and TRBJ1-2, with 12 bases that match TRBD1. The J segment lost 3 bases and the V segment lost 2 bases, leaving 13 bases of the junction unmatched. Germline V gene sequence: CDR1 SGHAT, CDR2 FQNNGV. The CDR3 contains 19 residues. In nucleotides, the CDR3 is TGTGCCAGCAGCTTAACCCCGGGACAGGGGGCTGGACGACACTATGGCTACACCTTC. This translates into CASSLTPGQGAGRHYGYTF.

The chain has TRBV11-3 and TRBJ2-1; unclear D gene. The germline gives CDR1 SGHNT, CDR2 YENEEA. Between the trimmed V and J ends, which lost 2 bases and 5 bases, there was a span of 13 bases. The CDR3 consists of 15 residues. CDR3 sequence (DNA): TGTGCCAGCAGCTTAAGTGCCCAAACCCACAATGAGCAGTTCTTC. Translating it yields CASSLSAQTHNEQFF.

The chain uses TRBV11-2 and TRBJ2-3; D remains ambiguous. V lost 5 bases, J lost 6 bases, and 9 bases lay in between. CDR1 SGHAT and CDR2 FQNNGV come from the germline V gene. The CDR3 contains 12 residues. The DNA of the CDR3 is TGTGCCAGCAGCACCCGACCCGATACGCAGTATTTT. Residues: CASSTRPDTQYF. Together with reference TRBV11-2 and TRBJ2-3, the CDR3 gives the full variable domain: EAGVAQSPRYKIIEKRQSVAFWCNPISGHATLYWYQQILGQGPKLLIQFQNNGVVDDSQLPKDRFSAERLKGVDSTLKIQPAKLEDSAVYLCASSTRPDTQYFGPGTRLTVL.